The source of this T cell receptor beta chain is a study of CD8 T cells in Susac syndrome. Regarding the study as a whole: The study's TCR sequencing and HLA analysis drew on a certain number of individuals. That number was acknowledged as relatively small.

Random hexamers were used to reverse transcribe about 0.5 to 1 ug of RNA. It was immunoSEQ multiplex PCR that amplified TCR beta CDR3 across 54 Vbeta and 13 Jbeta. Each CDR3 protein gets one entry after TCRdb re-called the immunoSEQ multiplex PCR reads with MiXCR. The table records 330,000 or so distinct CDR3 sequences, approximately 85% of them present only once. The T cells that were sequenced for TCR beta were CD8+ and CD4+ cells from blood. CDR3 length: 18 residues. Germline V lookup: CDR1 MGHRA, CDR2 YSYEKL. V lost 4 bases to trimming and J lost 2 bases; unmatched junction nucleotides: 11. As concerns this clonotype: Its antigen is not identified.

The gene calls are TRBV4-1 and TRBJ1-2; 12 nucleotides line up with TRBD1. The sample was CD8+ T cells from PBMCs. The receptor's source is a human donor with multiple sclerosis. This chain's CDR3 is CASSPARGDRGPNYGYTF. The CDR3 DNA reads TGCGCCAGCAGCCCAGCTCGCGGGGACAGGGGGCCAAACTATGGCTACACCTTC.